This T cell receptor (beta chain) was sequenced for a study of technical replicates of blood from a few donors. Produced via immunoSEQ multiplex PCR; TCRdb's table is partial and in-frame only. The sample lists more than 60,000 clones, 95% seen once, with around 0.24% in the top ten. This CDR3 is built from 15 residues. The germline V gene has CDR1 GTSNPN and CDR2 SVGIG (reference sequence). The J segment lost 8 bases and the V segment lost 1 base, leaving 9 bases of the junction unmatched. The clonotype was recovered from a human donor in good health. The specimen was T cells isolated from PBMCs. The rearrangement joins TRBV30 to TRBJ1-4, with TRBD1 matching over 8 bases. The CDR3 protein is CAWSAPGTGGEKLFF. The DNA of the CDR3 is TGTGCCTGGAGTGCCCCCGGGACAGGAGGGGAAAAACTGTTTTTT.